Listed below are T cell receptor beta chains from one sample, sequenced in a study of CD8 T cells in ankylosing spondylitis. In TCRdb, the 5' RACE reads were re-called with MiXCR into one record per CDR3 protein. The data show more than 650,000 distinct CDR3 sequences, approximately 10% seen once. What was sequenced was blood, either unsorted or a sorted T cell fraction (not recorded which). The origin of the receptors is a male donor with ankylosing spondylitis. The CDR3 runs from the conserved cysteine through the conserved F or W. Fields, in order: J gene, clone size, D gene, V gene, CDR3 protein, CDR3 DNA. D genes are given only for firm matches. The size of a clone is reported for some rows only, either as once, few or many, or as a class for expanded clones.

TRBJ2-2 | NA | TRBD1 | TRBV20-1 | CSGRTGDTGELFF | TGCAGTGGAAGGACAGGAGACACCGGGGAGCTGTTTTTT
TRBJ1-5 | many | NA | TRBV9 | CASSEGVSRNQPQHF | TGTGCCAGCAGCGAGGGCGTGAGCCGTAATCAGCCCCAGCATTTT
TRBJ2-2 | NA | NA | TRBV7-6 | CASSLVREAGELFF | TGTGCCAGCAGCTTGGTCAGGGAGGCCGGGGAGCTGTTTTTT
TRBJ2-2 | few | NA | TRBV4-2 | CASSREWGAGELFF | TGTGCCAGCAGCCGAGAGTGGGGGGCCGGGGAGCTGTTTTTT
TRBJ1-6 | NA | NA | TRBV20-1 | CSASLGRYSPLHF | TGCAGTGCTAGTCTGGGGCGCTATTCACCCCTCCACTTT
TRBJ2-1 | NA | TRBD2 | TRBV2 | CASSEALGLAGVNNEQFF | TGTGCCAGCAGTGAAGCGCTCGGACTAGCGGGAGTTAACAATGAGCAGTTCTTC
TRBJ1-2 | many | NA | TRBV30 | CAWSRNYGYTF | TGTGCCTGGAGTCGGAATTATGGCTACACCTTC
TRBJ1-1 | few | TRBD1 | TRBV7-6 | CASSSTGGQDTEAFF | TGTGCCAGCAGCTCCACAGGGGGCCAGGACACTGAAGCTTTCTTT
TRBJ2-3 | NA | NA | TRBV3-1 | CASSQTVLGDTQYF | TGTGCCAGCAGCCAGACCGTCCTGGGGGATACGCAGTATTTT
TRBJ2-5 | few | TRBD1 | TRBV20-1 | CSARVAGGWETQYF | TGCAGTGCTAGGGTGGCAGGGGGATGGGAGACCCAGTACTTC
TRBJ2-7 | NA | TRBD1 | TRBV30 | CAWSRTGASYEQYF | TGTGCCTGGAGTCGGACAGGGGCCTCCTACGAGCAGTACTTC
TRBJ2-5 | few | NA | TRBV28 | CASSLGGPAGETQYF | TGTGCCAGCAGCCTAGGGGGCCCAGCGGGAGAGACCCAGTACTTC
TRBJ1-3 | few | NA | TRBV6-1 | CASRTGQHSGNTIYF | TGTGCCAGCAGAACCGGACAGCACTCTGGAAACACCATATATTTT
TRBJ1-2 | NA | NA | TRBV5-6 | CASSFFPGLNYGYTF | TGTGCCAGCAGCTTTTTTCCAGGGCTTAACTATGGCTACACCTTC
TRBJ2-3 | few | NA | TRBV20-1 | CSASPGLTDTQYF | TGCAGTGCTTCCCCGGGACTCACAGATACGCAGTATTTT
TRBJ2-3 | many | TRBD1 | TRBV20-1 | CSARSLGTGNTDTQYF | TGCAGTGCTAGGAGCCTAGGGACAGGGAACACAGATACGCAGTATTTT
TRBJ2-1 | few | NA | TRBV7-8 | CASSLLTGLRNEQFF | TGTGCCAGCAGCTTATTGACGGGGCTGCGCAATGAGCAGTTCTTC
TRBJ2-5 | NA | NA | TRBV29-1 | CSVEDPGVNDQETQYF | TGCAGCGTTGAAGACCCGGGGGTAAATGACCAAGAGACCCAGTACTTC
TRBJ2-1 | many | TRBD2 | TRBV6-5 | CASSTPGLADRVQFF | TGTGCCAGCAGTACTCCGGGACTAGCGGATCGGGTGCAGTTCTTC
TRBJ1-1 | few | NA | TRBV11-2 | CASSFYREMNTEAFF | TGTGCCAGCAGCTTTTATAGGGAGATGAACACTGAAGCTTTCTTT
TRBJ2-2 | NA | NA | TRBV6-5 | CASSSEPRSTGELFF | TGTGCCAGCAGTTCCGAACCCAGGTCGACCGGGGAGCTGTTTTTT
TRBJ2-5 | NA | NA | TRBV4-1 | CASSQQGTATGKTQYF | TGCGCCAGCAGCCAGCAGGGGACCGCTACGGGGAAGACCCAGTACTTC
TRBJ2-1 | NA | NA | TRBV5-1 | CASSPPGPINEQFF | TGCGCCAGCAGTCCTCCGGGACCAATCAATGAGCAGTTCTTC
TRBJ2-7 | few | TRBD2 | TRBV20-1 | CSAPPLAGAYEQYF | TGCAGTGCCCCTCCCCTAGCGGGGGCCTACGAGCAGTACTTC
TRBJ2-3 | many | TRBD1 | TRBV7-2 | CASSLVSGGTQYF | TGTGCCAGCAGCTTAGTGTCAGGGGGAACGCAGTATTTT
TRBJ1-5 | few | NA | TRBV6-1 | CASSRHPGHGGNQPQHF | TGTGCCAGCAGCCGCCACCCCGGCCACGGCGGGAATCAGCCCCAGCATTTT
TRBJ2-7 | many | TRBD2 | TRBV5-1 | CASSLRLAETYEQYF | TGCGCCAGCAGCTTGAGGCTAGCGGAAACCTACGAGCAGTACTTC
TRBJ2-7 | NA | TRBD2 | TRBV7-8 | CASSLVSGLAVYEQYF | TGTGCCAGCAGCTTAGTGTCGGGACTAGCGGTCTACGAGCAGTACTTC
TRBJ2-4 | NA | NA | TRBV5-6 | CASSLAENIQYF | TGTGCCAGCAGCTTGGCCGAAAACATTCAGTACTTC